This T cell receptor beta chain was sequenced during a study of cytomegalovirus exposure and HLA in healthy donors. The CDR3 has 14 residues. Germline values: CDR1 SGHKS, CDR2 YYEKEE (reference sequence). The germline V and J ends were trimmed by 0 bases and 6 bases, with 13 bases remaining between them. PCR was performed using 60 Vbeta and 13 Jbeta primers. Assay: immunoSEQ multiplex PCR; the TCRdb copy retains only in-frame clones and omits some. The sample consists of hundreds of thousands of clones, around two thirds of them appearing once. This clone showed up just a few times. This TCR came from a female donor in good health and CMV-seronegative. The rearrangement links TRBV5-5 to TRBJ2-7; the D gene is possibly TRBD1 (6 bases). The sample consisted of PBMCs. CDR3 sequence: CASSLVRQVGEQYF. The CDR3 DNA is TGTGCCAGCAGCTTGGTGCGACAGGTGGGCGAGCAGTACTTC.